Sequencing of this TCR beta chain was carried out in a study of breast tumors, draining lymph nodes, adjacent tissues. General study findings and limits: Luminal-like breast cancer showed significantly higher tumor–nontumor repertoire similarity than basal-like.

This clonotype was picked up many times. The antigen remains undetermined. Samples came from axillary lymph nodes draining the breast cancer. TCRdb reprocessed the multiplex PCR reads with MiXCR, giving one entry per CDR3 protein. The sample consists of around 230,000 distinct CDR3 sequences, about 30% of them appearing once. The CDR3 is 16 residues long. V was trimmed by 1 base and J by 0 bases, leaving 13 bases between them. Germline-derived CDR1 and CDR2 are DFQATT and SNEGSKA (reference sequence). Sequencing input: axillary lymph node tissue. The chain links TRBV20-1 to TRBJ1-5; D possibly corresponds to TRBD1 (6 bases). This TCR was sampled from a female donor with breast cancer. Some clones in this sample may be carry-over from other donors' samples. The CDR3 coding sequence is TGCAGTGCTAGAGGCCAGACAGGCTATAGCAATCAGCCCCAGCATTTT. It encodes CSARGQTGYSNQPQHF.